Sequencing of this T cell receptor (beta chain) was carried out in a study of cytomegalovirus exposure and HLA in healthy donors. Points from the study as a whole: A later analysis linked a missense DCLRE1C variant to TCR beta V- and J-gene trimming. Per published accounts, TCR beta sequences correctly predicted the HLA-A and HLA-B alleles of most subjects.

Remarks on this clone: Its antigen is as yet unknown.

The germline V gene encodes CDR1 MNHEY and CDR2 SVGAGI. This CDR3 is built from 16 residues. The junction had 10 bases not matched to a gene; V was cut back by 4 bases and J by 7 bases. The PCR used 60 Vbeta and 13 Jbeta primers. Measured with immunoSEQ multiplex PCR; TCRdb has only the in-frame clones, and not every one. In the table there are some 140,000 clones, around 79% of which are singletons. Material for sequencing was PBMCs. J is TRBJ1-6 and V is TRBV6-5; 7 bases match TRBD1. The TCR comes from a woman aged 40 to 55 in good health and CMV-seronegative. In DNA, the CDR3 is TGTGCCAGCAGTTCTCTTTCGACAGGGCGCAATTCACCCCTCCACTTT. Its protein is CASSSLSTGRNSPLHF.